This T cell receptor (beta chain) emerged from a study of blood T cell repertoires in COVID-19. Assay used: immunoSEQ multiplex PCR; TCRdb lists only in-frame clones, some missing. The sample lists 110,000 to 150,000 clones; approximately 84% were seen once. Trimming removed 1 base from V and 3 bases from J; junction bases left unmatched: 2. Per the germline V gene, CDR1 is MNHEY and CDR2 is SVGAGI. The CDR3 is made up of 15 amino acids. The clonotype was recovered from a man in his forties with acute COVID-19. The chain is built from TRBV6-5 and TRBJ2-1, with TRBD1 matching over 8 bases. Sequencing was carried out using PBMCs or T cells enriched from blood (not recorded which). The CDR3 nucleotides are TGTGCCAGCAGTTACTTACAGGGGGGCTACAATGAGCAGTTCTTC. Translated, it gives CASSYLQGGYNEQFF.